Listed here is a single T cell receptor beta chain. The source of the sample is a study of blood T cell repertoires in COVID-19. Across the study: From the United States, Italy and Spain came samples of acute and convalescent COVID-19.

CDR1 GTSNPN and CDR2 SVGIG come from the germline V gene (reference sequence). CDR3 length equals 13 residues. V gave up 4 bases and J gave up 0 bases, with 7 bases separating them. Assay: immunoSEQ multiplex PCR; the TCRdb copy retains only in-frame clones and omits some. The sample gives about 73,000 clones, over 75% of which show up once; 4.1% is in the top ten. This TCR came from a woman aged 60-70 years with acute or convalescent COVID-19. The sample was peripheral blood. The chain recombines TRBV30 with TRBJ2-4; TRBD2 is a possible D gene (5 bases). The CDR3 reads CAWTGIAKNIQYF. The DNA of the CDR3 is TGTGCCTGGACGGGAATAGCCAAAAACATTCAGTACTTC.